This T cell receptor (beta chain) was identified in a study of T cell changes during pregnancy in multiple sclerosis. The method was immunoSEQ multiplex PCR; TCRdb's version includes in-frame clones alone and lacks a portion of them. Among tens of thousands of clones listed, approximately 90% were seen once. The germline V gene has CDR1 SGHTA and CDR2 FQGNSA. V lost 5 bases, J lost 0 bases, and 6 bases stayed unmatched. The CDR3 spans 15 residues. In its sample, this clone was seen once. The sample here was CD4+ T cells from peripheral blood mononuclear cells, taken after pregnancy. This chain uses TRBV7-2 with TRBJ1-1, with TRBD1 matching over 7 bases. The clonotype was recovered from a female donor with multiple sclerosis, enrolled in a pregnancy study. Written as DNA, the CDR3 is TGTGCCAGCAGCCCACGACAGGGACTGAACACTGAAGCTTTCTTT. It yields the protein CASSPRQGLNTEAFF.